Each of the 22 T cell receptor beta chains below was sequenced from the same sample in a study of blood T cell repertoires in COVID-19. TCRdb keeps only in-frame clones here, not all; method: immunoSEQ multiplex PCR. Of a few hundred thousand clones listed, 70% to 90% were seen once; the top ten hold approximately 2.2%. The sequenced sample was peripheral blood. The receptors come from a woman aged 25 to 39 who had recovered from COVID-19.

The chain joins TRBV30 to TRBJ2-7; TRBD1 matches 8 bases. The CDR3 has 15 residues. Germline lookup yields CDR1 GTSNPN and CDR2 SVGIG (reference sequence). Trimming took 0 bases from V and 2 from J; bases not matched to a gene: 6. The CDR3 bases are TGTGCCTGGAGTGTACAGGGGGTCGCGACCTACGAGCAGTACTTC. Its translation is CAWSVQGVATYEQYF.

About this clone: At one end the junction does not follow the germline gene, possibly because of a read error. The DNA for the CDR3 is TGTGCCAGCAGCGAAGTGGCGGGAGATCCATCAAATGAGCAGTTCTTC. Protein: CASSEVAGDPSNEQFF. The rearrangement links TRBV6-1 to TRBJ2-1; 7 bases fit TRBD2. The CDR3 length is 16 residues. Looked up from germline, CDR1 is MNHNS and CDR2 is SASEGT.

The V call is TRBV4-2, the J call TRBJ2-3; 10 positions agree with TRBD2. CDR1 and CDR2 from the germline V gene are LGHNA and YNFKEQ. This CDR3 contains 16 residues. Losses at the gene ends were 1 base for V and 1 base for J; bases not matched to a gene: 2. CDR3 coding DNA: TGTGCCAGCAGCCAAGCCGGGACTAGCGGCACAGATACGCAGTATTTT. Amino acid sequence: CASSQAGTSGTDTQYF.

The table lists this clone with a count of one. The chain couples TRBV27 to TRBJ2-5, with D possibly being TRBD2 (6 bases). This CDR3 contains 14 residues. Germline V gene lookup returns CDR1 MNHEY and CDR2 SMNVEV (reference sequence). V was shortened by 5 bases and J by 2 bases, with 12 bases between the two germline ends. CDR3 in amino acids: CASSLWGTQETQYF. The CDR3 DNA reads TGTGCCAGCAGTCTATGGGGGACTCAAGAGACCCAGTACTTC.

This chain connects TRBV28 to TRBJ1-3, with D possibly matching TRBD1 (5 bases). Germline V gene lookup returns CDR1 MDHEN and CDR2 SYDVKM. V was cut by 2 bases and J by 0 bases, with 8 bases left in between. CDR3 length equals 15 residues. In DNA form, the CDR3 reads TGTGCCAGCAGTTTACGGGGGAGCTCTGGAAACACCATATATTTT. It specifies CASSLRGSSGNTIYF.

The chain joins TRBV7-2 to TRBJ2-6, with a tentative D call TRBD2 (5 bases). Between the trimmed V and J ends, which lost 3 bases and 9 bases, there was a span of 9 bases. The germline V gene encodes CDR1 SGHTA and CDR2 FQGNSA. This CDR3 has 13 amino acids. CDR3 protein: CASSLTRDNVLTF. The CDR3 region has the DNA TGTGCCAGCAGCTTGACCCGGGACAACGTCCTGACTTTC.

The chain joins TRBV6-1 to TRBJ2-5; no reliable D call. This CDR3 spans 14 amino acids. V lost 3 bases and J lost 4, with 12 bases in between. The germline V gene encodes CDR1 MNHNS and CDR2 SASEGT. The CDR3 DNA reads TGTGCCAGCAGTGAGAGGCCCCTCCGAGAGACCCAGTACTTC. As protein: CASSERPLRETQYF.

This sequence joins TRBV6-4 and TRBJ2-1; D perhaps matches TRBD1 (6 bases). The germline gives CDR1 MRHNA, CDR2 SNTAGT. Between the trimmed V and J ends, which lost 2 bases and 3 bases, there was a span of 11 bases. There are 15 residues in the CDR3. CDR3 sequence: CASSDEDSYYNEQFF. CDR3 DNA sequence: TGTGCCAGCAGTGACGAGGACAGCTACTACAATGAGCAGTTCTTC.

Concerning this clone itself: One end of the junction is discordant with germline, which a read error may explain. V usage is TRBV7-7 and J usage is TRBJ2-2; TRBD1 matches 10 bases. CDR3 size: 15 residues. Per the germline V gene, CDR1 is SSHAT and CDR2 is FNYEAQ (reference sequence). CDR3 sequence: CASSWRTGGTGELFF. The CDR3 nucleotides read TGTGCTAGCAGCTGGCGGACAGGGGGAACCGGGGAGCTGTTTTTT.

The CDR3 DNA reads as TGTGCCAGCACCCCCTCGGCGGGACCTCGGCCCCTCCACTTT. As protein: CASTPSAGPRPLHF. The chain recombines TRBV6-5 with TRBJ1-6; TRBD1 might be the D (5 bases). Deletions cut 7 bases from V and 13 bases from J, with 20 bases between. The CDR3 length is 14 residues. Germline CDR1 is MNHEY and CDR2 is SVGAGI.

The gene calls are TRBV2 and TRBJ2-7, with TRBD1 identical over 8 bases. Germline V gives CDR1 SNHLY, CDR2 FYNNEI. Germline trimming cut 6 bases from V and 6 bases from J; bases unmatched to any gene: 13. The CDR3 is 15 residues long. The CDR3 protein is CASRGRDRRSGEQYF. In DNA form, the CDR3 reads TGTGCCAGCAGGGGGCGGGACAGGCGATCCGGCGAGCAGTACTTC. The entire variable domain, with the rest obtained from reference TRBV2 and TRBJ2-7, is as follows: EPEVTQTPSHQVTQMGQEVILRCVPISNHLYFYWYRQILGQKVEFLVSFYNNEISEKSEIFDDQFSVERPDGSNFTLKIRSTKLEDSAMYFCASRGRDRRSGEQYFGPGTRLTVT.

The gene calls are TRBV10-3 and TRBJ2-1; 10 nucleotides line up with TRBD1. CDR3 length equals 13 residues. Trimming cost V 2 bases and J 8 bases; bases outside gene matches: 0. Germline V lookup: CDR1 ENHRY, CDR2 SYGVKD. CDR3 sequence (DNA): TGTGCCATCAGTGAGGGGACAGGGGATGAGCAGTTCTTC. Encoded protein: CAISEGTGDEQFF.

This sequence joins TRBV6-5 and TRBJ1-1, with 9 bases that match TRBD1. CDR3 length: 13 residues. V lost 8 bases to trimming and J lost 0 bases; unmatched junction nucleotides: 1. Germline CDR1 reads MNHEY; CDR2 reads SVGAGI. The DNA for the CDR3 is TGTGCCAGCGGGACAGGGATGAACACTGAAGCTTTCTTT. Its translation: CASGTGMNTEAFF.

The gene calls are TRBV10-3 and TRBJ1-1; 10 bases agree with TRBD1. Germline CDR1 reads ENHRY; CDR2 reads SYGVKD. This CDR3 comprises 14 residues. V trimming: 9 bases; J trimming: 4 bases; junction bases outside the gene matches: 8. CDR3: CAMRQGASTTEAFF. CDR3 DNA: TGTGCCATGAGACAGGGGGCGTCGACCACTGAAGCTTTCTTT.

V gene TRBV5-1 combines with J gene TRBJ2-5; 8 bases fit TRBD2. Trimming cost V 6 bases and J 3 bases; bases outside gene matches: 7. This CDR3 is 14 amino acids long. CDR1 and CDR2 (germline): SGHRS, YFSETQ. The CDR3 spells CASTGGRPKETQYF. DNA of the CDR3: TGCGCCAGCACGGGGGGGCGCCCAAAAGAGACCCAGTACTTC.

The chain joins TRBV4-1 to TRBJ1-1, with 8 positions matching TRBD1. The V segment lost 1 base and the J segment 2 bases; nucleotides outside the gene matches: 6. The CDR3 totals 16 residues. From germline, CDR1 is MGHRA and CDR2 YSYEKL. CDR3 in DNA: TGCGCCAGCAGCCAAGTTTCCCCAGGGGGCAACACTGAAGCTTTCTTT. As protein: CASSQVSPGGNTEAFF.

The chain employs TRBV7-2 and TRBJ2-5; TRBD1 aligns across 8 bases. Germline lookup yields CDR1 SGHTA and CDR2 FQGNSA. The CDR3 has 14 residues. Unmatched junction bases numbered 7, after V lost 5 bases and J lost 5 bases. For the CDR3, the DNA is TGTGCCAGCAGCCCGACAGGGGCTGGGGAGACCCAGTACTTC. As protein: CASSPTGAGETQYF.

This chain uses TRBV19 with TRBJ2-7; possible D gene TRBD2, 6 bases. Germline V gives CDR1 LNHDA, CDR2 SQIVND (reference sequence). The CDR3 is 15 residues long. With 1 base removed from V and 4 bases from J, the gap between germline ends came to 14 bases. The CDR3: CASSIGSGTSYEQYF. In DNA, the CDR3 is TGTGCCAGTAGTATAGGGTCAGGGACTTCATACGAGCAGTACTTC.

V gene TRBV6-5 combines with J gene TRBJ2-7, with D hard to call. CDR1 MNHEY and CDR2 SVGAGI come from the germline V gene. The CDR3 loop spans 13 amino acids. V was cut by 6 bases and J by 2 bases, with 11 bases left in between. The CDR3 spells CASSRGPTYEQYF. CDR3 nucleotide sequence: TGTGCCAGCAGCCGCGGCCCGACCTACGAGCAGTACTTC.

The chain employs TRBV6-2 or TRBV6-3 and TRBJ1-1; D is uncertain. Trimming took off 2 bases at V and 4 bases at J, with 5 bases between the two ends. The CDR3 covers 12 residues. Germline V gives CDR1 MNHEY, CDR2 SVGEGT. The CDR3: CASSYAGTEAFF. The CDR3 bases are TGTGCCAGCAGTTACGCCGGCACTGAAGCTTTCTTT.

This sequence joins TRBV2 and TRBJ1-5; TRBD1 aligns across 8 bases. CDR3 size: 14 residues. CDR1 SNHLY and CDR2 FYNNEI come from the germline V gene. Trimming at V came to 7 bases and at J to 6 bases, leaving 8 bases not matched to a gene. The CDR3 spells CASTRDRGVQPQHF. The CDR3 DNA sequence: TGTGCCAGCACCCGAGACAGGGGCGTTCAGCCCCAGCATTTT.

This chain links TRBV9 with TRBJ2-7, with a possible D match to TRBD1 (5 bases). This CDR3 region has 12 residues. V lost 4 bases, J lost 3 bases, and 8 bases lay in between. Germline V gene lookup returns CDR1 SGDLS and CDR2 YYNGEE. The CDR3 nucleotides read TGTGCCAGCAGCCTCGACAGCTACGAGCAGTACTTC. Translated: CASSLDSYEQYF.